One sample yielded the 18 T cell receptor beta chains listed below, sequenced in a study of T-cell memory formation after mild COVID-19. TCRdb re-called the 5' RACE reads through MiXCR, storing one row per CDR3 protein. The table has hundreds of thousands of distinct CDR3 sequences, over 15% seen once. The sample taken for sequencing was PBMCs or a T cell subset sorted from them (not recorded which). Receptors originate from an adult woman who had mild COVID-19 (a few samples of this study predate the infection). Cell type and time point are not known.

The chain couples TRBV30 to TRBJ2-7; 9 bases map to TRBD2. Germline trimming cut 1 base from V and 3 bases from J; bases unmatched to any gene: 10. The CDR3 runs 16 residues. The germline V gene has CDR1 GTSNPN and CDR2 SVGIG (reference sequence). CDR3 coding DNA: TGTGCCTGGAGTGCCCGTATTAGCGGGAGAAGCTACGAGCAGTACTTC. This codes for CAWSARISGRSYEQYF.

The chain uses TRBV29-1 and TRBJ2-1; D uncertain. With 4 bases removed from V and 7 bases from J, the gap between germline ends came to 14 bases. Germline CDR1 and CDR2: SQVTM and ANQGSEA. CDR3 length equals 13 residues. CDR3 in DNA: TGCAGCGTTGCGAGGCCCCCAGTAAATGAGCAGTTCTTC. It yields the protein CSVARPPVNEQFF.

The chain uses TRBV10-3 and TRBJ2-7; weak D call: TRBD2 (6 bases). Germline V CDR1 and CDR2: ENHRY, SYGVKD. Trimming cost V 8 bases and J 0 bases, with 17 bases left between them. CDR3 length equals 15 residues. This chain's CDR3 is CAICPRDGSSYEQYF. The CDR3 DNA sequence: TGTGCCATCTGCCCCCGGGACGGGAGCTCCTACGAGCAGTACTTC.

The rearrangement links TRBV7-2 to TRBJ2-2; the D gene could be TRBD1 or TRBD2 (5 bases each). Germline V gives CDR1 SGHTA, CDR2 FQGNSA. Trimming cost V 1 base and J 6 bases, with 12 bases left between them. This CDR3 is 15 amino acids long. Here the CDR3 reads CASSLVQGGPGELFF. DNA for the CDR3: TGTGCCAGCAGCTTAGTTCAGGGCGGGCCCGGGGAGCTGTTTTTT.

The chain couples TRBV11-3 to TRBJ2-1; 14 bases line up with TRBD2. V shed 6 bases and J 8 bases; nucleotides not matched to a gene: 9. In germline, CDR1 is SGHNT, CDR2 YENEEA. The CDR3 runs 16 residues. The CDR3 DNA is TGTGCCAGCAGGGGACTAGCGGGAGTTATGGTCGATGAGCAGTTCTTC. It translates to CASRGLAGVMVDEQFF.

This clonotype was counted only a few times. CDR3 DNA sequence: TGTGCCTGGAGTAGTGGACTAGCGGGGGGGGATGAGCAGTTCTTC. It translates to CAWSSGLAGGDEQFF. The V gene is TRBV30, the J gene TRBJ2-1; the match to TRBD2 covers 15 bases. This CDR3 has 15 amino acids. Germline V CDR1 and CDR2: GTSNPN, SVGIG (reference sequence). Unmatched junction bases numbered 4, after V lost 2 bases and J lost 8 bases.

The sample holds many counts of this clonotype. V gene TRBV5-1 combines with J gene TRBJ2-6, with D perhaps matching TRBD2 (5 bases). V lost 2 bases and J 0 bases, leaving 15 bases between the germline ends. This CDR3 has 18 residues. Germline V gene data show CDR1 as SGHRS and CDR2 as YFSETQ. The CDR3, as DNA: TGCGCCAGCAGCTTAGATGAGGGCAAACTCTCTGGGGCCAACGTCCTGACTTTC. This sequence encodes CASSLDEGKLSGANVLTF. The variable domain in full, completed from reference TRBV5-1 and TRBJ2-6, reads KAGVTQTPRYLIKTRGQQVTLSCSPISGHRSVSWYQQTPGQGLQFLFEYFSETQRNKGNFPGRFSGRQFSNSRSEMNVSTLELGDSALYLCASSLDEGKLSGANVLTFGAGSRLTVL.

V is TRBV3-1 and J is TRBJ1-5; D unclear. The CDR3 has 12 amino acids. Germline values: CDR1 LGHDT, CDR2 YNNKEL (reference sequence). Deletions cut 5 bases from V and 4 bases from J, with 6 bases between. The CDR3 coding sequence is TGTGCCAGCAGCACCTTAAATCAGCCCCAGCATTTT. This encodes CASSTLNQPQHF.

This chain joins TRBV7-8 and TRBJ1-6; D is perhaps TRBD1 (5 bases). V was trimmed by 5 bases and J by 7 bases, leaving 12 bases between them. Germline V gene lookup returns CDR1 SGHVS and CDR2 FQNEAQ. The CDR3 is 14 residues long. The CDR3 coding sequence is TGTGCCAGCAGCGCCACAGGCGCCAATTCACCCCTCCACTTT. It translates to CASSATGANSPLHF.

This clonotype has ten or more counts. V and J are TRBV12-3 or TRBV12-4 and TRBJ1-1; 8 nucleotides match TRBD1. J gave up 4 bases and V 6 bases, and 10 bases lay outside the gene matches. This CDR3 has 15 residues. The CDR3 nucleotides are TGTGCCAGCAGCCGCCGGACAGGGTCAACCACTGAAGCTTTCTTT. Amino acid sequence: CASSRRTGSTTEAFF.

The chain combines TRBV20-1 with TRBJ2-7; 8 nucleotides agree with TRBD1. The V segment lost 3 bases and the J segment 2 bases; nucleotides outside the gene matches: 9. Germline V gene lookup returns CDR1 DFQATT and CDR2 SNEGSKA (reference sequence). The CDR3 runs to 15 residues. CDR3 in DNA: TGCAGTGCTAGGCCACGACAGGGGCTCCCCTACGAGCAGTACTTC. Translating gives CSARPRQGLPYEQYF.

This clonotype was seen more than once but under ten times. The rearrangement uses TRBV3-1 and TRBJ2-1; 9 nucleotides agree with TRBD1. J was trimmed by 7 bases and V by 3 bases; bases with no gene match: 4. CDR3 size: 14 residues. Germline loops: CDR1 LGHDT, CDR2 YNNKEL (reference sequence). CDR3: CASSHGTGSNEQFF. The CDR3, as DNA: TGTGCCAGCAGCCATGGGACAGGGTCGAATGAGCAGTTCTTC.

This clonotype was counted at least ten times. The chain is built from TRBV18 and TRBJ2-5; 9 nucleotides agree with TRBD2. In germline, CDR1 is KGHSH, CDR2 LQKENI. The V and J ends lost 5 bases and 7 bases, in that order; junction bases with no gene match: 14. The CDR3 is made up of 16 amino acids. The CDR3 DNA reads TGTGCCAGCTCAACCAACTTAGCGGGGGCGGCTCGGACCCAGTACTTC. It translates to CASSTNLAGAARTQYF.

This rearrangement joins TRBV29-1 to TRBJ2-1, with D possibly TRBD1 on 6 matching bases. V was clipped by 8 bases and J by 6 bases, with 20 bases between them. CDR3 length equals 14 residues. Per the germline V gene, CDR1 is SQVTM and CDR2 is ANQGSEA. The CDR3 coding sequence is TGCAGCATTCGTCGGGACACCTATTCCAATGAGCAGTTCTTC. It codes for CSIRRDTYSNEQFF.

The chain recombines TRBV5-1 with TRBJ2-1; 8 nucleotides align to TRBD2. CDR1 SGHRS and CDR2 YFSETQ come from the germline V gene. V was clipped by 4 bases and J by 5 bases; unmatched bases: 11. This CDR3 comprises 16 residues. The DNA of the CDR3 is TGCGCCAGCAGCCCCACCCTCGGGGGGGGAAACAATGAGCAGTTCTTC. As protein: CASSPTLGGGNNEQFF.

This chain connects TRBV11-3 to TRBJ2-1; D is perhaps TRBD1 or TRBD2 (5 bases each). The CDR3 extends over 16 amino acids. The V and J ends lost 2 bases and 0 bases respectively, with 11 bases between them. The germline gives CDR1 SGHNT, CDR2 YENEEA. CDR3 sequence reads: CASSLRGRNSYNEQFF. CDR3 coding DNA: TGTGCCAGCAGCTTACGGGGCAGGAACTCCTACAATGAGCAGTTCTTC.

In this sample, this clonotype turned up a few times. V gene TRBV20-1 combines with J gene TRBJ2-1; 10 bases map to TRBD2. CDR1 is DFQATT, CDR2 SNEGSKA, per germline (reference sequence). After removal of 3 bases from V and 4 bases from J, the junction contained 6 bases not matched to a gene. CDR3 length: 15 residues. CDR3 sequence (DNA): TGCAGTGCTAGGGACCGGACTAGCGGATACAATGAGCAGTTCTTC. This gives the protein CSARDRTSGYNEQFF.

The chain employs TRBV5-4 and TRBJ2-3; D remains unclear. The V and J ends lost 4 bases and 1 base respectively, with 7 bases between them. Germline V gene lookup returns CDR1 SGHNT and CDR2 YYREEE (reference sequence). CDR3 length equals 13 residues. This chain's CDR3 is CASSDWGTDTQYF. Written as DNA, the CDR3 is TGTGCCAGCAGCGACTGGGGCACAGATACGCAGTATTTT. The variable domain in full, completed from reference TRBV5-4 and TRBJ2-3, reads ETGVTQSPTHLIKTRGQQVTLRCSSQSGHNTVSWYQQALGQGPQFIFQYYREEENGRGNFPPRFSGLQFPNYSSELNVNALELDDSALYLCASSDWGTDTQYFGPGTRLTVL.